The next 28 T cell receptor beta chains were all read from a single sample in a study of blood T cell repertoires in COVID-19. Clones were sequenced by immunoSEQ multiplex PCR, and TCRdb holds only the in-frame ones, with some missing. The sample records 150,000 or so clones, 75% to 80% being singletons. The sequencing input was PBMCs or T cells enriched from blood (not recorded which). These receptors were obtained from a woman aged 50 to 60 who had recovered from COVID-19.

This chain uses TRBV19 with TRBJ1-1, with 7 bases that match TRBD1. V gave up 6 bases and J gave up 0 bases; unmatched junction bases: 13. The length of the CDR3 is 17 residues. CDR1 is LNHDA, CDR2 SQIVND, per germline (reference sequence). The CDR3 protein is CASSPRGKGAMNTEAFF. The CDR3 nucleotides read TGTGCCAGTAGCCCAAGGGGGAAGGGGGCCATGAACACTGAAGCTTTCTTT.

V usage is TRBV18 and J usage is TRBJ2-1; 12 bases are a match to TRBD2. With V trimmed by 3 bases and J by 4 bases, 7 bases remained unmatched. This CDR3 comprises 17 residues. From germline, CDR1 is KGHSH and CDR2 LQKENI. The CDR3 is CASSPLGLAGTYNEQFF. Written as DNA, the CDR3 is TGTGCCAGCTCACCTCTTGGACTAGCGGGGACTTACAATGAGCAGTTCTTC.

The V gene is TRBV3-1 (or the pseudogene TRBV3-2), the J gene TRBJ2-3; perhaps TRBD1 as D (6 bases). V dropped 1 base and J dropped 3 bases, with 11 bases sitting between them. The CDR3 has 15 amino acids. CDR1 and CDR2 (germline): LGHDT, YNNKEL (reference sequence). CDR3 coding DNA: TGTGCCAGCAGCCAAGTACAGGGTGTAACAGATACGCAGTATTTT. Translation gives CASSQVQGVTDTQYF.

V gene TRBV4-1 combines with J gene TRBJ1-5; no definite D call. Germline V gives CDR1 MGHRA, CDR2 YSYEKL. V shed 1 base and J shed 1 base, with 11 bases lying between them. The CDR3 length is 16 residues. CDR3 sequence reads: CASSQGGFKSNQPQHF. In DNA form, the CDR3 reads TGCGCCAGCAGCCAAGGAGGGTTTAAGAGCAATCAGCCCCAGCATTTT.

This rearrangement joins TRBV24-1 to TRBJ2-1, with TRBD2 identical over 11 bases. The V gene end was trimmed by 3 bases and the J gene end by 6 bases; junction bases not matched to a gene: 6. The germline gives CDR1 KGHDR, CDR2 SFDVKD. The CDR3 has 16 amino acids. CDR3 sequence reads: CATSDRVAGGINEQFF. The CDR3, as DNA: TGTGCCACCAGTGATAGAGTAGCGGGAGGGATCAATGAGCAGTTCTTC.

The chain is built from TRBV7-9 and TRBJ2-1, with 8 nucleotides matching TRBD2. Germline V lookup: CDR1 SEHNR, CDR2 FQNEAQ (reference sequence). The V gene end was trimmed by 5 bases and the J gene end by 2 bases; junction bases not matched to a gene: 5. The CDR3 runs to 15 residues. This CDR3 reads CASSPDGRAYNEQFF. For the CDR3, the DNA is TGTGCCAGCAGCCCAGACGGGAGGGCCTACAATGAGCAGTTCTTC.

The genes are TRBV19 and TRBJ1-2, with 8 bases identical to TRBD1. The length of the CDR3 is 17 residues. V was clipped by 7 bases and J by 5 bases; unmatched bases: 18. CDR1 is LNHDA, CDR2 SQIVND, per germline (reference sequence). The CDR3 is CASTGSGGAISWYGYTF. In nucleotides, the CDR3 is TGTGCCAGTACCGGGTCAGGGGGCGCGATCTCTTGGTATGGCTACACCTTC.

The rearrangement joins TRBV29-1 to TRBJ1-2, with D unclear. The CDR3 extends over 14 amino acids. Germline CDR1 SQVTM, CDR2 ANQGSEA. The V end lost 3 bases, the J end lost 8 bases, and 19 bases lay between the germline ends. The CDR3 protein is CSVDGQTAPGGYTF. Written as DNA, the CDR3 is TGCAGCGTTGATGGCCAGACGGCCCCGGGGGGCTACACCTTC.

The chain links TRBV29-1 to TRBJ1-2; D is unresolved. This CDR3 contains 14 residues. With 1 base removed from V and 3 bases from J, the gap between germline ends came to 12 bases. CDR1 is SQVTM and CDR2 is ANQGSEA in the germline V gene. In DNA, the CDR3 is TGCAGCGTTGAAGCAAAAGCGGCACACTATGGCTACACCTTC. Residues: CSVEAKAAHYGYTF.

This clone appeared once. The V call is TRBV28, the J call TRBJ2-7; D not resolved. Germline CDR1 is MDHEN and CDR2 is SYDVKM. Trimming removed 0 bases from V and 3 bases from J, with 15 bases in between. There are 16 residues in the CDR3. In DNA, the CDR3 is TGTGCCAGCAGTTTATGGACAAGCATGGGTTTCTACGAGCAGTACTTC. It codes for CASSLWTSMGFYEQYF. Full variable domain (remainder filled in from reference TRBV28 and TRBJ2-7): DVKVTQSSRYLVKRTGEKVFLECVQDMDHENMFWYRQDPGLGLRLIYFSYDVKMKEKGDIPEGYSVSREKKERFSLILESASTNQTSMYLCASSLWTSMGFYEQYFGPGTRLTVT.

The rearrangement uses TRBV9 and TRBJ1-1; possibly TRBD1 for D (5 bases). The germline gives CDR1 SGDLS, CDR2 YYNGEE. The V end was cut by 3 bases, the J end by 4 bases, with 10 bases between. The CDR3 sequence is 13 residues long. Here the CDR3 reads CASSDGATTEAFF. In DNA form, the CDR3 reads TGTGCCAGCAGCGATGGGGCTACCACTGAAGCTTTCTTT.

The rearrangement joins TRBV7-9 to TRBJ1-1; no clear D. Deletions cut 5 bases from V and 6 bases from J, with 13 bases between. This CDR3 region has 13 residues. Germline CDR1 reads SEHNR; CDR2 reads FQNEAQ (reference sequence). CDR3 in amino acids: CASSPTVVSEAFF. The CDR3 DNA is TGTGCCAGCAGCCCTACAGTGGTCTCTGAAGCTTTCTTT.

The rearrangement links TRBV10-3 to TRBJ1-1; 8 nucleotides agree with TRBD1. The CDR3 is 17 amino acids. V gave up 4 bases and J gave up 4 bases; unmatched junction bases: 14. Germline loops: CDR1 ENHRY, CDR2 SYGVKD. This CDR3 reads CAISGQRTGPEGTEAFF. The DNA of the CDR3 is TGTGCCATCAGTGGACAAAGGACAGGGCCGGAGGGCACTGAAGCTTTCTTT.

The rearrangement joins TRBV5-1 to TRBJ2-5, with 7 bases identical to TRBD1. J was trimmed by 5 bases and V by 3 bases; bases with no gene match: 4. CDR3 length: 13 residues. CDR1 and CDR2 from the germline V gene are SGHRS and YFSETQ. The CDR3 sequence is CASSWGQLETQYF. The CDR3 DNA follows: TGCGCCAGCAGCTGGGGACAGTTGGAGACCCAGTACTTC.

The chain links TRBV20-1 to TRBJ1-5; unclear D gene. Germline lookup yields CDR1 DFQATT and CDR2 SNEGSKA (reference sequence). V lost 5 bases and J lost 9, with 11 bases in between. This CDR3 is 11 amino acids long. The CDR3 sequence is CSAPLSGPQHF. Written as DNA, the CDR3 is TGCAGTGCTCCCCTCTCGGGGCCCCAGCATTTT.

The CDR3 DNA is TGTGCCAGTAGTAGCGCAGGCAGACCGAGCACTGAAGCTTTCTTT. Protein sequence: CASSSAGRPSTEAFF. The rearrangement uses TRBV19 and TRBJ1-1; D is ambiguous. Germline V gene sequence: CDR1 LNHDA, CDR2 SQIVND (reference sequence). The CDR3 is 15 residues long. V dropped 4 bases and J dropped 4 bases, with 16 bases sitting between them.

This clone has only one observation. The chain employs TRBV12-3 or TRBV12-4 and TRBJ2-3; perhaps TRBD2 as D (5 bases). The length of the CDR3 is 12 residues. Trimming stripped 6 bases from V and 4 bases from J, with 8 bases between. The CDR3 loop reads CASRPEADTQYF. The CDR3 DNA reads TGTGCCAGCAGGCCGGAGGCAGATACGCAGTATTTT.

This clone was picked up a small number of times. The J gene is TRBJ1-4, the V gene TRBV6-5, with D unclear. Looked up from germline, CDR1 is MNHEY and CDR2 is SVGAGI. CDR3 length equals 14 residues. Deletions cut 6 bases from V and 7 bases from J, with 15 bases between. The CDR3 region is CASRLSRNLEKLFF. CDR3 DNA: TGTGCCAGCAGATTGAGCAGGAACCTTGAAAAACTGTTTTTT.

This chain joins TRBV28 and TRBJ2-1, with 8 nucleotides matching TRBD2. The CDR3 has 13 amino acids. From germline, CDR1 is MDHEN and CDR2 SYDVKM. J lost 9 bases, V lost 7 bases, and 8 bases had no gene match. CDR3 DNA: TGTGCCAGCATTCGAGCGGGAGAGGGTGAGCAGTTCTTC. Protein product: CASIRAGEGEQFF.

This clone has a single count. The V and J genes are TRBV6-6 and TRBJ1-1, with D perhaps matching TRBD1 (5 bases). Trimming pared 4 bases from V and 1 base from J, leaving 10 bases between. The CDR3 has 14 residues. Germline values: CDR1 MNHNY, CDR2 SVGAGI (reference sequence). CDR3 DNA sequence: TGTGCCAGCAGTTCCCCCGACAGGAACACTGAAGCTTTCTTT. Translating it yields CASSSPDRNTEAFF.

This sequence joins TRBV7-9 and TRBJ1-6, with D perhaps TRBD1 (6 bases). V lost 6 bases, J lost 0 bases, and 9 bases lay in between. In germline, CDR1 is SEHNR, CDR2 FQNEAQ (reference sequence). The CDR3 sequence is 15 residues long. The DNA of the CDR3 is TGTGCCAGCAGAGGGGGAAGCTCCTATAATTCACCCCTCCACTTT. It is translated as CASRGGSSYNSPLHF.

The rearrangement uses TRBV6-5 and TRBJ2-3; maybe TRBD2 (6 bases). This CDR3 contains 15 residues. Deletions cut 5 bases from V and 1 base from J, with 13 bases between. Germline CDR1 reads MNHEY; CDR2 reads SVGAGI. The CDR3: CASSIRSGGTDTQYF. The DNA of the CDR3 is TGTGCCAGCAGTATACGGTCGGGGGGCACAGATACGCAGTATTTT.

The gene calls are TRBV7-3 and TRBJ2-3, with 9 bases lining up with TRBD1. This CDR3 region has 16 residues. CDR1 is SGHTA, CDR2 FQGTGA, per germline. The V and J ends lost 5 bases and 5 bases, in that order; junction bases with no gene match: 11. This CDR3 reads CASSPNTGGFEDTQYF. The CDR3 DNA reads TGTGCCAGCAGCCCGAATACAGGGGGCTTCGAAGATACGCAGTATTTT.

This sequence joins TRBV19 and TRBJ1-2; 10 nucleotides match TRBD1. Germline V gene lookup returns CDR1 LNHDA and CDR2 SQIVND (reference sequence). CDR3 size: 12 residues. The V and J ends lost 10 bases and 3 bases, in that order; junction bases with no gene match: 2. In DNA, the CDR3 is TGTGCCACGGACAGGGGGGACTATGGCTACACCTTC. The encoded protein is CATDRGDYGYTF.

The chain joins TRBV10-3 to TRBJ2-7; 10 bases fit TRBD2. V dropped 3 bases and J dropped 0; count of bases not matched to a gene: 11. The CDR3 is 18 amino acids. Germline V CDR1 and CDR2: ENHRY, SYGVKD. The CDR3 here is CAISDPGTSDSSSYEQYF. CDR3 sequence (DNA): TGTGCCATCAGTGATCCCGGGACTAGCGACTCCAGCTCCTACGAGCAGTACTTC.

The chain employs TRBV7-3 and TRBJ2-3; the match to TRBD2 covers 10 bases. Germline CDR1 SGHTA, CDR2 FQGTGA. The CDR3 loop spans 14 amino acids. V lost 4 bases and J lost 6; bases outside the gene matches: 4. CDR3 protein: CASSSAGGEDTQYF. CDR3 bases: TGTGCCAGCAGCTCAGCGGGAGGGGAGGATACGCAGTATTTT.

This rearrangement joins TRBV5-5 to TRBJ2-7; 7 bases line up with TRBD2. This CDR3 has 12 residues. Germline-derived CDR1 and CDR2 are SGHKS and YYEKEE (reference sequence). Trimming took 5 bases from V and 3 from J; bases not matched to a gene: 2. In nucleotides, the CDR3 is TGTGCCAGCAGTTGGACTAGCTACGAGCAGTACTTC. Translated, it gives CASSWTSYEQYF.

The chain employs TRBV18 and TRBJ2-2; 7 nucleotides match TRBD2. The CDR3 length is 14 residues. Germline V CDR1 and CDR2: KGHSH, LQKENI. V trimming: 6 bases; J trimming: 5 bases; junction bases outside the gene matches: 6. The DNA for the CDR3 is TGTGCCAGCTCGCGGGAGCAGGCGACCGGGGAGCTGTTTTTT. This codes for CASSREQATGELFF.